This entry lists 11 T cell receptor beta chains sequenced from one sample in a study of blood T cell repertoires in COVID-19. TCRdb's copy holds only in-frame clones and misses some; the assay was immunoSEQ multiplex PCR. The sample includes 90,000 or so clones, about 85% seen only once; the top ten take 3.8%. Sequencing was done on a sample of peripheral blood. Receptors were obtained from a man in his sixties with acute or convalescent COVID-19.

The chain combines TRBV19 with TRBJ2-3, with D tentatively TRBD1 (5 bases). Germline CDR1 and CDR2: LNHDA and SQIVND (reference sequence). The V gene lost 11 bases and the J gene lost 0 bases, with 12 bases spanning the gap. The CDR3 totals 13 residues. In DNA, the CDR3 is TGTGCCTCAGGGCCAGGGAGCACAGATACGCAGTATTTT. Translation: CASGPGSTDTQYF.

The gene calls are TRBV18 and TRBJ1-5; 8 bases align to TRBD1. Germline V gene sequence: CDR1 KGHSH, CDR2 LQKENI. Trimming at V came to 2 bases and at J to 3 bases, leaving 12 bases not matched to a gene. The length of the CDR3 is 18 residues. DNA for the CDR3: TGTGCCAGCTCACCAATCCCAAGGACAGGGTGGGTCAATCAGCCCCAGCATTTT. It yields the protein CASSPIPRTGWVNQPQHF.

The chain is built from TRBV3-1 (or the pseudogene TRBV3-2) and TRBJ2-7, with D unclear. V was pared by 1 base and J by 3 bases, with 4 bases between. Germline V gene data show CDR1 as LGHDT and CDR2 as YNNKEL (reference sequence). The CDR3 extends over 12 amino acids. The CDR3 loop is CASSQAIYEQYF. The DNA of the CDR3 is TGTGCCAGCAGCCAAGCTATCTACGAGCAGTACTTC.

In its sample, this clone was seen once. The chain carries TRBV5-6 and TRBJ2-1, with a possible D match to TRBD2 (6 bases). Germline V gene sequence: CDR1 SGHDT, CDR2 YYEEEE. Between the trimmed V and J ends, which lost 9 bases and 4 bases, there was a span of 23 bases. The CDR3 loop spans 16 amino acids. CDR3 in amino acids: CATIWRGSPLYNEQFF. In DNA form, the CDR3 reads TGTGCCACCATTTGGCGGGGCTCTCCCCTTTACAATGAGCAGTTCTTC.

The chain recombines TRBV2 with TRBJ2-7, with D uncertain. This CDR3 has 13 amino acids. V was pared by 6 bases and J by 6 bases, with 15 bases between. Per the germline V gene, CDR1 is SNHLY and CDR2 is FYNNEI. CDR3 bases: TGTGCCAGCAGCTCCCGCCCGTCGGGCGAGCAGTACTTC. Amino acids: CASSSRPSGEQYF.

The rearrangement joins TRBV6-5 to TRBJ2-7; TRBD2 agrees at 8 bases. The CDR3 is 15 residues long. V was pared by 0 bases and J by 6 bases, with 7 bases of the junction left unmatched. In germline, CDR1 is MNHEY, CDR2 SVGAGI. The CDR3 is CASSYSISGGPEQYF. As DNA, the CDR3 is TGTGCCAGCAGTTACTCTATATCGGGAGGGCCCGAGCAGTACTTC.

This chain connects TRBV7-3 to TRBJ2-5, with D perhaps matching TRBD1 (6 bases). The V gene lost 7 bases and the J gene lost 4 bases, with 19 bases spanning the gap. Germline assignment: CDR1 SGHTA and CDR2 FQGTGA. This CDR3 is built from 15 residues. The CDR3 loop is CASTSSTGMGETQYF. CDR3 bases: TGTGCCAGCACCTCAAGCACAGGGATGGGAGAGACCCAGTACTTC. Based on the CDR3 plus reference TRBV7-3 and TRBJ2-5, the full variable domain is GAGVSQTPSNKVTEKGKYVELRCDPISGHTALYWYRQSLGQGPEFLIYFQGTGAADDSGLPNDRFFAVRPEGSVSTLKIQRTERGDSAVYLCASTSSTGMGETQYFGPGTRLLVL.

This clone was picked up one time. The chain uses TRBV7-9 and TRBJ2-1; TRBD2 aligns across 9 bases. Germline V lookup: CDR1 SEHNR, CDR2 FQNEAQ (reference sequence). CDR3 size: 15 residues. V trimming: 5 bases; J trimming: 3 bases; junction bases outside the gene matches: 5. The CDR3 loop reads CASSKGLAGYNEQFF. As DNA, the CDR3 is TGTGCCAGCAGCAAGGGACTAGCAGGCTACAATGAGCAGTTCTTC.

The rearrangement uses TRBV3-1 (or the pseudogene TRBV3-2) and TRBJ1-1; no reliable D call. V lost 5 bases to trimming and J lost 7 bases, with 11 bases between them. This CDR3 is built from 12 residues. Germline V gene lookup returns CDR1 LGHDT and CDR2 YNNKEL (reference sequence). This CDR3 reads CASSVRPFEAFF. The CDR3 bases are TGTGCCAGCAGCGTCCGTCCCTTTGAAGCTTTCTTT.

The chain recombines TRBV21-1 with TRBJ2-2; the DNA was not used to check the table's D call, TRBD2. TRBV21-1 is given as a pseudogene. This CDR3 is built from 18 residues. For the CDR3, the DNA is TGTGCCAGCAGCAAAGCCGGCGGGACCTTGGTTTGGACCGGGGAGCTGTTTTTT. Translated, it gives CASSKAGGTLVWTGELFF.

The rearrangement uses TRBV5-1 and TRBJ2-1; D possibly corresponds to TRBD1 (5 bases). Germline loops: CDR1 SGHRS, CDR2 YFSETQ. V was cut by 2 bases and J by 7 bases, with 7 bases left in between. The CDR3 extends over 12 amino acids. CDR3: CASSFQGNEQFF. The CDR3, as DNA: TGCGCCAGCAGCTTCCAGGGTAATGAGCAGTTCTTC.